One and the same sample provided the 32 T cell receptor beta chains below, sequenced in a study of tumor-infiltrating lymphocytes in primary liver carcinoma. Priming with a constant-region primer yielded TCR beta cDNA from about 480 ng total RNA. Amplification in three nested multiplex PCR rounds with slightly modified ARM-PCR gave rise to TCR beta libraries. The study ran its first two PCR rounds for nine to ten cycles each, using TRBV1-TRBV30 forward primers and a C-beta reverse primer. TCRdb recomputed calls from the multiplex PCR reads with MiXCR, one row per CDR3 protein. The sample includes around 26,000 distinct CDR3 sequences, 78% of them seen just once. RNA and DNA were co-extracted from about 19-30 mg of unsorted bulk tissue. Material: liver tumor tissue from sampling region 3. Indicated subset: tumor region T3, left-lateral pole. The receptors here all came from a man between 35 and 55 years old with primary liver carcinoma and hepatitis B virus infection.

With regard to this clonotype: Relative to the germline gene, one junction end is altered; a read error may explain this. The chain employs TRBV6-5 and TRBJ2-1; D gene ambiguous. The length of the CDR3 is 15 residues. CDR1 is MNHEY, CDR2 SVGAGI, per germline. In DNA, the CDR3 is TGTGCCAGCAGTTACGGAAGCAACTATAACAATGAGCTGTTCTTC. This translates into CASSYGSNYNNELFF.

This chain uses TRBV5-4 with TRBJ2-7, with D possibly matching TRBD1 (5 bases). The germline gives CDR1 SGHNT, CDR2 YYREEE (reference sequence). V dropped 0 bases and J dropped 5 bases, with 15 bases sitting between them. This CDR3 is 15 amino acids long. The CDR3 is CASSLEGRAYNEQYF. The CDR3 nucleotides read TGTGCCAGCAGCTTGGAGGGCAGGGCATACAACGAGCAGTACTTC.

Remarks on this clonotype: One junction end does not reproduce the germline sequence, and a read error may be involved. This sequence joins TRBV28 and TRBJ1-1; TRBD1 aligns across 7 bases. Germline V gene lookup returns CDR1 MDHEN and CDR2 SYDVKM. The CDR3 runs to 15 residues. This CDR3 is CASSARRGQFTEALF. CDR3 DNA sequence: TGTGCAAGCAGTGCCCGGAGGGGGCAGTTTACTGAAGCTCTCTTT.

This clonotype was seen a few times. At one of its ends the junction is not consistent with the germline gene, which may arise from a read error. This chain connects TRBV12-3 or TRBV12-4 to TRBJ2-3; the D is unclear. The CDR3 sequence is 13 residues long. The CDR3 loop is CASSLWGGDTQCF. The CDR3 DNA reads TGTGCCAGCAGCTTATGGGGTGGGGATACGCAGTGTTTT.

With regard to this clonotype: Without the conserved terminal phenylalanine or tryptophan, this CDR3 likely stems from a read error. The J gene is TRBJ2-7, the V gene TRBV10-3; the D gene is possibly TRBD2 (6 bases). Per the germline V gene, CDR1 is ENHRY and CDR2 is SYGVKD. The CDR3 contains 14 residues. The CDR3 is CATSAGYSRPEQYS. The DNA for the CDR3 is TGTGCCACCAGTGCGGGGTACAGTCGGCCCGAGCAGTACTCC.

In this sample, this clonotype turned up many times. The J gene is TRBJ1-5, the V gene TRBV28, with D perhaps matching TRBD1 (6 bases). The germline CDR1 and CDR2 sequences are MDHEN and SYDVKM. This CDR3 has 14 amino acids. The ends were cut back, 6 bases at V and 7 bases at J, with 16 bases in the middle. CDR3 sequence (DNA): TGTGCCAGCAGCCCCCTGACAGGAACCCAGCCCCAGCATTTT. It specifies CASSPLTGTQPQHF. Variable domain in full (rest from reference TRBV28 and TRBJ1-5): DVKVTQSSRYLVKRTGEKVFLECVQDMDHENMFWYRQDPGLGLRLIYFSYDVKMKEKGDIPEGYSVSREKKERFSLILESASTNQTSMYLCASSPLTGTQPQHFGDGTRLSIL.

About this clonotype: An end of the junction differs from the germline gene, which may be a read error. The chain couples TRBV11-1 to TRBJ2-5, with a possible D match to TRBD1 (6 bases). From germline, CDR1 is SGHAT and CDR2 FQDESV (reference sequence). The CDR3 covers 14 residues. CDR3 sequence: CATSGQMEVETQYF. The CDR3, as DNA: TGCGCCACCAGTGGACAGATGGAGGTGGAGACCCAGTACTTC. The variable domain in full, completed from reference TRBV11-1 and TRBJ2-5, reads EAEVAQSPRYKITEKSQAVAFWCDPISGHATLYWYRQILGQGPELLVQFQDESVVDDSQLPKDRFSAERLKGVDSTLKIQPAELGDSAMYLCATSGQMEVETQYFGPGTRLLVL.

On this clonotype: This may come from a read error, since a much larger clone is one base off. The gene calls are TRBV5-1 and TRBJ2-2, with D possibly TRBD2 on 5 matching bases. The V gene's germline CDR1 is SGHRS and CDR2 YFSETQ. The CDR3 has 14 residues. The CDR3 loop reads CASSLAERPGEPFF. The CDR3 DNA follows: TGCGCCAGCAGCTTGGCCGAGAGACCCGGGGAGCCGTTTTTT.

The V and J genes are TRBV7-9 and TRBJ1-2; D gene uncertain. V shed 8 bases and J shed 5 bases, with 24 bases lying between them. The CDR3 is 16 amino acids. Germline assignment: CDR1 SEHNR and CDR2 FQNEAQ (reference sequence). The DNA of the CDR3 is TGTGCCAGCGGCGCCGAGGGCAGGCTGTCCCATTATGGCTACACCTTC. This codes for CASGAEGRLSHYGYTF.

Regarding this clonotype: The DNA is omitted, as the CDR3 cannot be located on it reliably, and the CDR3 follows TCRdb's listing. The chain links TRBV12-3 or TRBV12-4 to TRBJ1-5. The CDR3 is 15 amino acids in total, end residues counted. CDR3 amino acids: CASSFGQGSNQLQHF.

For the CDR3, the DNA is TGTGCCAGCAGGACTAGCGGTAGGACCGGACAGTTCTTC. Translating it yields CASRTSGRTGQFF. The chain couples TRBV6-2 or TRBV6-3 to TRBJ2-1; TRBD2 agrees at 9 bases. Per the germline V gene, CDR1 is MNHEY and CDR2 is SVGEGT. The length of the CDR3 is 13 residues. Losses at the gene ends were 6 bases for V and 13 bases for J; bases not matched to a gene: 10.

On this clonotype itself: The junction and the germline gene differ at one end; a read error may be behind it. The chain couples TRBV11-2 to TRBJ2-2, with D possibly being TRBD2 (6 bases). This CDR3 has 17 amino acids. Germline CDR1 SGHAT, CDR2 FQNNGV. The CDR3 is CASNLVLGGAKTGKLFF. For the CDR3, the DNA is TGTGCCAGCAACTTAGTATTAGGAGGGGCGAAGACCGGGAAGCTGTTTTTT. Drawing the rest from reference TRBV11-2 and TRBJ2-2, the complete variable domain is EAGVAQSPRYKIIEKRQSVAFWCNPISGHATLYWYQQILGQGPKLLIQFQNNGVVDDSQLPKDRFSAERLKGVDSTLKIQPAKLEDSAVYLCASNLVLGGAKTGKLFFGEGSRLTVL.

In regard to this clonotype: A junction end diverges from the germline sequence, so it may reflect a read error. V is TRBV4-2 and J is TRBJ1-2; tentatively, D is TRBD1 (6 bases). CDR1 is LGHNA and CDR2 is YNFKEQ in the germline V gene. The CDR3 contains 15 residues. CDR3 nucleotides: TGTGCCAGCAACCAAGAGGCAGGGGCCGGATCTTGCTACACCTTC. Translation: CASNQEAGAGSCYTF.

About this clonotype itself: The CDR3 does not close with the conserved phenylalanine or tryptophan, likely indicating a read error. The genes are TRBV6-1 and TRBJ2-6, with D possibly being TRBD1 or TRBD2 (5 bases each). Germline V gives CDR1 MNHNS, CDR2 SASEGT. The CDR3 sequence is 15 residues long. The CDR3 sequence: CANSGTAYGANVLTI. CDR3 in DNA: TGCGCCAACAGTGGGACGGCCTATGGGGCCAATGTCCTGACTATC.

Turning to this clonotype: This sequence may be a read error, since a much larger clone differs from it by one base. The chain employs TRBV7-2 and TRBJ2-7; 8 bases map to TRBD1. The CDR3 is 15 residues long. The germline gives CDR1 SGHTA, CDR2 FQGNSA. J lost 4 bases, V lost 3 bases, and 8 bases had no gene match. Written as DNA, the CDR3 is TGTACCAGCAGCTTGCCGGGACAGGTGGCATACGAGCAGTACTTC. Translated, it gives CTSSLPGQVAYEQYF.

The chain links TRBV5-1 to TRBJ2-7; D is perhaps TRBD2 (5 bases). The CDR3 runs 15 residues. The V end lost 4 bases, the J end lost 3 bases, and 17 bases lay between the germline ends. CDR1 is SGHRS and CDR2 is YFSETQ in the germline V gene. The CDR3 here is CASSLLAGRFYEQYF. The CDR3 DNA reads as TGCGCCAGCAGCCTGTTGGCGGGTCGTTTCTACGAGCAGTACTTC.

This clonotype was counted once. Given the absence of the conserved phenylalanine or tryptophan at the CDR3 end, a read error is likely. This chain's CDR3 is CASSYTGSDNEQFS. CDR3 nucleotides: TGTGCTAGCAGTTATACCGGCTCAGACAATGAGCAGTTCTCC. V usage is TRBV6-6 and J usage is TRBJ2-1; no reliable D call. The CDR3 consists of 14 residues. Germline V gene sequence: CDR1 MNHNY, CDR2 SVGAGI (reference sequence).

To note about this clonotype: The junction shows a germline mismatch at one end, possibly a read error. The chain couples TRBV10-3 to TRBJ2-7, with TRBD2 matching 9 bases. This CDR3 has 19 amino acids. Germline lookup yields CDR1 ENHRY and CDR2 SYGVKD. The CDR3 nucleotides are TGTGCCATCACCAAACGATCGGGACTAGCAGGAGGGTGCTCCTACGAGGAGTACTTC. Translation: CAITKRSGLAGGCSYEEYF.

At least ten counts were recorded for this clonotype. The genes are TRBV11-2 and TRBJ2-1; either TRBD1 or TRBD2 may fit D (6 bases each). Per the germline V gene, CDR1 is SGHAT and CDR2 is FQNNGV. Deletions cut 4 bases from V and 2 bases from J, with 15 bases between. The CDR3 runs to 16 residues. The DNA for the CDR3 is TGTGCCAGCAGCTCGCCCGGTGGGGGGCCCTACAATGAGCAGTTCTTC. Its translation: CASSSPGGGPYNEQFF.

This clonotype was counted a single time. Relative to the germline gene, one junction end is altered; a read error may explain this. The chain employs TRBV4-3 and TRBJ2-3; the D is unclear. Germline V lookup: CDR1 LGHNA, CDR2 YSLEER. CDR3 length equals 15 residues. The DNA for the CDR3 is TGCGCCAACAACCACCAACGAGAAGAAACAGATAAGCAGTATTTT. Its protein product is CANNHQREETDKQYF.

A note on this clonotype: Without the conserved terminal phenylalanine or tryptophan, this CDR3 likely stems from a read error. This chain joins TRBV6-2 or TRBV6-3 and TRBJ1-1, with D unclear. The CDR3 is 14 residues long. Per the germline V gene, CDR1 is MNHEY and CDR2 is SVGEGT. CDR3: CANSYPELNTEAFY. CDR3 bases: TGTGCCAACAGTTACCCAGAGCTGAACACCGAAGCTTTCTAT.

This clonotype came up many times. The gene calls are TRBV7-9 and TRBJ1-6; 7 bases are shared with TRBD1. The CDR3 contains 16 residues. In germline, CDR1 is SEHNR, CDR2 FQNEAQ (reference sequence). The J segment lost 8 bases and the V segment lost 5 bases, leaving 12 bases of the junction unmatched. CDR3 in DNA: TGTGCCAGCAGCCCCCGACAGGGAGTAGGGGATTCACCCCTCCACTTT. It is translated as CASSPRQGVGDSPLHF.

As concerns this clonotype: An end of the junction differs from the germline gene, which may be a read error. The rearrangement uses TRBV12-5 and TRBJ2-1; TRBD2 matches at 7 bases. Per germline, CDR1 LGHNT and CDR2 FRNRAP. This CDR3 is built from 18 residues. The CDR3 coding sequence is TGCGCTGGTGGTTTGTTACGGGGTTCTAGCGGAGGGCACAATGAGCAGTTCTTC. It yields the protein CAGGLLRGSSGGHNEQFF.

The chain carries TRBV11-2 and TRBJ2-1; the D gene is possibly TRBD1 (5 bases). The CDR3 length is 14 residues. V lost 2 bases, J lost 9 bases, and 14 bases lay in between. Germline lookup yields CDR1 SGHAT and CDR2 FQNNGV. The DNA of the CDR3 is TGTGCCAGCAGCTTACACAGGCTAATTAGTGAGCAGTTCTTC. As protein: CASSLHRLISEQFF. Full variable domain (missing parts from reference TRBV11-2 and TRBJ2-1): EAGVAQSPRYKIIEKRQSVAFWCNPISGHATLYWYQQILGQGPKLLIQFQNNGVVDDSQLPKDRFSAERLKGVDSTLKIQPAKLEDSAVYLCASSLHRLISEQFFGPGTRLTVL.

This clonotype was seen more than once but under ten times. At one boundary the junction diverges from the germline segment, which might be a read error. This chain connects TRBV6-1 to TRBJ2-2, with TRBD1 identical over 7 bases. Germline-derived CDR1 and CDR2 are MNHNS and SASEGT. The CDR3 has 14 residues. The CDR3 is CASKTGSDTRELFF. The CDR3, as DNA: TGTGCCAGCAAGACAGGGAGCGACACCCGGGAGCTGTTTTTT.

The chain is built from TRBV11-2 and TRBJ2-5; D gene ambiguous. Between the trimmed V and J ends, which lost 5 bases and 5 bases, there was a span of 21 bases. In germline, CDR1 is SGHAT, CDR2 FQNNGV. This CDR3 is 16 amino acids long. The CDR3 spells CASSQTLGWVKETQYF. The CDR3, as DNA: TGTGCCAGCAGCCAAACTCTTGGCTGGGTGAAGGAGACCCAGTACTTC.

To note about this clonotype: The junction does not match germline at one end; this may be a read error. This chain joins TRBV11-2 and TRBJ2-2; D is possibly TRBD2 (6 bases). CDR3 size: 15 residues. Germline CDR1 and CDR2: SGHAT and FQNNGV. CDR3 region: CASSFAGSSTGELFF. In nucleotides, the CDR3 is TGTGCCAGCAGCTTTGCGGGATCGAGCACCGGGGAACTGTTCTTT.

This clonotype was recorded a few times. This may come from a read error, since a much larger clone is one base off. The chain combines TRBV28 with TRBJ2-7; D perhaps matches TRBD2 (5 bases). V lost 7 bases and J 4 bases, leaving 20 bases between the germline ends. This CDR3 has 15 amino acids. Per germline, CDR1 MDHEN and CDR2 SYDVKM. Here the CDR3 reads CASTRAEGRVYEQYF. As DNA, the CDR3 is TGTGCCAGCACTCGGGCAGAGGGTAGAGTATACGAGCAGTACTTC. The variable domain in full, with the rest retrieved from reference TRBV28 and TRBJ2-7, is DVKVTQSSRYLVKRTGEKVFLECVQDMDHENMFWYRQDPGLGLRLIYFSYDVKMKEKGDIPEGYSVSREKKERFSLILESASTNQTSMYLCASTRAEGRVYEQYFGPGTRLTVT.

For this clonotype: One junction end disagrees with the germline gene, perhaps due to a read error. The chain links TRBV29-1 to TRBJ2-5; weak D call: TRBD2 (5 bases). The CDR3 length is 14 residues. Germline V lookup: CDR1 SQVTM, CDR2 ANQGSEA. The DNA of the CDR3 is TGCAGTTACCTCCCCTCCCGGGGTAGAGAGACCCGGTACTTC. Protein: CSYLPSRGRETRYF.

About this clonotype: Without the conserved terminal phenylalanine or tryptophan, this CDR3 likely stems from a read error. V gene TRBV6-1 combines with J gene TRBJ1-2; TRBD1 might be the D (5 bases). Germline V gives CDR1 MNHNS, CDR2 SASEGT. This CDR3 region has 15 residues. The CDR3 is CASRLTETTKYGYTS. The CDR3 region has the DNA TGTGCCAGCAGATTGACAGAGACAACTAAGTATGGCTACACCTCC.

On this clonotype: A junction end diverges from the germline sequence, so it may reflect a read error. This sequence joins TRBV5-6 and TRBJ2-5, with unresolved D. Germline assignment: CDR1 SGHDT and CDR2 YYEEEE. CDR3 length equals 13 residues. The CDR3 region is CASSFGQQETQYF. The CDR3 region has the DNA TGCGCCAGCAGCTTTGGCCAGCAAGAGACCCAGTACTTC.

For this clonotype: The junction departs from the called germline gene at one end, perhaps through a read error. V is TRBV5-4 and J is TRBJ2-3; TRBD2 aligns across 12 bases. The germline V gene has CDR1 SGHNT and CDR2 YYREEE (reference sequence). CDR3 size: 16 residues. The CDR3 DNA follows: TGTGCAAGCAGGGGTCTAGCGGGAGGGCGCCCAGATACGCAGTATTTT. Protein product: CASRGLAGGRPDTQYF.